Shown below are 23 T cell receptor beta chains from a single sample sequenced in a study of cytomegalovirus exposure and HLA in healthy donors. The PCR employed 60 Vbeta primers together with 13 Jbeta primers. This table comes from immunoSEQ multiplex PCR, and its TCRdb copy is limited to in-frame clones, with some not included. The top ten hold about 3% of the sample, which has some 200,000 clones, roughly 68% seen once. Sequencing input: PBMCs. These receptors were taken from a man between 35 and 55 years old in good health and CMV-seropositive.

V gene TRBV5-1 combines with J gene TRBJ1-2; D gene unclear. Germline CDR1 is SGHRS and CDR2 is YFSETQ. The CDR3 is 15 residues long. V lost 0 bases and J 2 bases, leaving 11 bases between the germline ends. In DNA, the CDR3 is TGCGCCAGCAGCTTGGGTCAGGTGCGAAACTATGGCTACACCTTC. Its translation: CASSLGQVRNYGYTF.

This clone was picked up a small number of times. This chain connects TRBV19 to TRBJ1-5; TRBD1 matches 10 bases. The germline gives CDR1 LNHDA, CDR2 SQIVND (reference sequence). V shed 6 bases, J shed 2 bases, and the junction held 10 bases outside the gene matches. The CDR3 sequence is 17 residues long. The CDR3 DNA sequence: TGTGCCAGTAGCAGTCGGACAGGGGGGCGCGGCAATCAGCCCCAGCATTTT. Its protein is CASSSRTGGRGNQPQHF.

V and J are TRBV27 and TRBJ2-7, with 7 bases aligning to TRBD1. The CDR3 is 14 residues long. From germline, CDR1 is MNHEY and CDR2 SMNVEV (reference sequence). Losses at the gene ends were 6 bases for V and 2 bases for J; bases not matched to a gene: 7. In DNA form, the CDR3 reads TGTGCCAGCAGCCACAGGGGACCCACCTACGAGCAGTACTTC. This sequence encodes CASSHRGPTYEQYF.

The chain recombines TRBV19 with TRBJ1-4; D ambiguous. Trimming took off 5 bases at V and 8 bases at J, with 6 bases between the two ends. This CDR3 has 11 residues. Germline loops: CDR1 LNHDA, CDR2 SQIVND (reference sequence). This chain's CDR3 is CASSGGEKLFF. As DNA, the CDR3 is TGTGCCAGTAGTGGCGGCGAAAAACTGTTTTTT. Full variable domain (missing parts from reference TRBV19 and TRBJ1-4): DGGITQSPKYLFRKEGQNVTLSCEQNLNHDAMYWYRQDPGQGLRLIYYSQIVNDFQKGDIAEGYSVSREKKESFPLTVTSAQKNPTAFYLCASSGGEKLFFGSGTQLSVL.

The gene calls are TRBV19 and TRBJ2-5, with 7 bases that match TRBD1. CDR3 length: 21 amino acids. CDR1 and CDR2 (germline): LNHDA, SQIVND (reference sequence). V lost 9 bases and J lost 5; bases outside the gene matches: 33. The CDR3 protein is CASFGKGAGERTRTSCETQYF. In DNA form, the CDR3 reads TGTGCCAGCTTCGGAAAGGGGGCGGGCGAGCGTACTAGGACCTCCTGCGAGACCCAGTACTTC.

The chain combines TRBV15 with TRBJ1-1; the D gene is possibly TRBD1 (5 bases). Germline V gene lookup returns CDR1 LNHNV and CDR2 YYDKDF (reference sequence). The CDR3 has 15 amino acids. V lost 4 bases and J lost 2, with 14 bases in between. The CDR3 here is CATSTGTEGNTEAFF. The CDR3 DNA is TGTGCCACCAGCACTGGGACGGAGGGCAACACTGAAGCTTTCTTT. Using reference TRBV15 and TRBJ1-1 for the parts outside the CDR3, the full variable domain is DAMVIQNPRYQVTQFGKPVTLSCSQTLNHNVMYWYQQKSSQAPKLLFHYYDKDFNNEADTPDNFQSRRPNTSFCFLDIRSPGLGDTAMYLCATSTGTEGNTEAFFGQGTRLTVV.

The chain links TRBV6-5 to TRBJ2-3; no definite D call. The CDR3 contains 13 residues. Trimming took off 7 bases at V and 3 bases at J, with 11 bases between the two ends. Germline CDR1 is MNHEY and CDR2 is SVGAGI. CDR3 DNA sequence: TGTGCCAGCATCTCCCCCGGGACAGATACGCAGTATTTT. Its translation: CASISPGTDTQYF.

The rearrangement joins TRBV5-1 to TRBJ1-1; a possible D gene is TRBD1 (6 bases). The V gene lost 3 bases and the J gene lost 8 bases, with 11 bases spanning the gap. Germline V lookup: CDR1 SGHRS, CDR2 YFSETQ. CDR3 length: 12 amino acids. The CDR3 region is CASSSTGTEAFF. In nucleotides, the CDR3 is TGCGCCAGCAGCTCGACCGGGACAGAAGCTTTCTTT. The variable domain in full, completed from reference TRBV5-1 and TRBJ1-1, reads KAGVTQTPRYLIKTRGQQVTLSCSPISGHRSVSWYQQTPGQGLQFLFEYFSETQRNKGNFPGRFSGRQFSNSRSEMNVSTLELGDSALYLCASSSTGTEAFFGQGTRLTVV.

Here the CDR3 reads CATSLEITRGTGELFF. DNA of the CDR3: TGTGCCACCAGCCTGGAGATAACCCGAGGGACCGGGGAGCTGTTTTTT. This chain joins TRBV15 and TRBJ2-2; D might be TRBD2 (5 bases). The CDR3 totals 16 residues. The germline V and J ends were trimmed by 5 bases and 5 bases, with 18 bases remaining between them. The V gene's germline CDR1 is LNHNV and CDR2 YYDKDF (reference sequence).

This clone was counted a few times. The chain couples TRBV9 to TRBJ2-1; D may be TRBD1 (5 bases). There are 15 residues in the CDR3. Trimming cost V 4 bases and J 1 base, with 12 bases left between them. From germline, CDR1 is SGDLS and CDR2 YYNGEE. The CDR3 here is CASSLPQGSYNEQFF. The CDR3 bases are TGTGCCAGCAGCCTTCCCCAGGGATCCTACAATGAGCAGTTCTTC.

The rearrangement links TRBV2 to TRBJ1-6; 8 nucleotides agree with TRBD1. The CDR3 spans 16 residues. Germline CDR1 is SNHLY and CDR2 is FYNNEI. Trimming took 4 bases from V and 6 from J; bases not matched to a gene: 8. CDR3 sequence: CASSGSRGPVNSPLHF. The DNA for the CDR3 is TGTGCCAGCAGTGGGAGCAGGGGGCCGGTTAATTCACCCCTCCACTTT.

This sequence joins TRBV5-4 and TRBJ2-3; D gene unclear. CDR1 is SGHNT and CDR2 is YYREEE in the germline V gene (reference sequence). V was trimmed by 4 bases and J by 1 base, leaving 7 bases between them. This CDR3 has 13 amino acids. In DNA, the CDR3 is TGTGCCAGCAGCCCGCCGGGCACAGATACGCAGTATTTT. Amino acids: CASSPPGTDTQYF.

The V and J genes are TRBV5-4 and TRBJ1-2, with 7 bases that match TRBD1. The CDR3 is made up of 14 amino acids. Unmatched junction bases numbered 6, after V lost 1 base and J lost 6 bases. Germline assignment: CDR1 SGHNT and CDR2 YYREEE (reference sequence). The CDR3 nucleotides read TGTGCCAGCAGCTTGATAGGGGGCAACGATGGCTACACCTTC. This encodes CASSLIGGNDGYTF. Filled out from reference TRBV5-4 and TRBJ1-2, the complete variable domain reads ETGVTQSPTHLIKTRGQQVTLRCSSQSGHNTVSWYQQALGQGPQFIFQYYREEENGRGNFPPRFSGLQFPNYSSELNVNALELDDSALYLCASSLIGGNDGYTFGSGTRLTVV.

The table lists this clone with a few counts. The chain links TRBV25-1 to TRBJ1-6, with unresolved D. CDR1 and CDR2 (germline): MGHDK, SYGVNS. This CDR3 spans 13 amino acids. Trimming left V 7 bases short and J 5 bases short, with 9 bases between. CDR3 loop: CASTGKNNSPLHF. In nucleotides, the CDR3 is TGTGCCAGCACGGGGAAAAATAATTCACCCCTCCACTTT. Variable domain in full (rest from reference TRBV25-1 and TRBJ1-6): EADIYQTPRYLVIGTGKKITLECSQTMGHDKMYWYQQDPGMELHLIHYSYGVNSTEKGDLSSESTVSRIRTEHFPLTLESARPSHTSQYLCASTGKNNSPLHFGNGTRLTVT.

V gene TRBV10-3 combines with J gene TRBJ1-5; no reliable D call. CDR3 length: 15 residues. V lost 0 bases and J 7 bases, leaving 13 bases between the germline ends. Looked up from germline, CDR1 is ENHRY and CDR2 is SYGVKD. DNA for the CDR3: TGTGCCATCAGTGAGTCCTTGTCTGTTGAGCAGCCCCAGCATTTT. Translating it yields CAISESLSVEQPQHF.

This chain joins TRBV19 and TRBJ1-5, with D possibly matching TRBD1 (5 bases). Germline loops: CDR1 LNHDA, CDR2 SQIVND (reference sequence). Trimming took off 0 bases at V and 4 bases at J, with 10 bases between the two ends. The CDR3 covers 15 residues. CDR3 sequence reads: CASSIDRAGNQPQHF. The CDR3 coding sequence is TGTGCCAGTAGTATAGATCGGGCAGGGAATCAGCCCCAGCATTTT.

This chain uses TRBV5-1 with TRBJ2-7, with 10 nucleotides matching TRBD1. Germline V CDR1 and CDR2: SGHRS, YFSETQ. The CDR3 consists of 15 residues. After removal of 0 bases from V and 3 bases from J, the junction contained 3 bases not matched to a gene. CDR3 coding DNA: TGCGCCAGCAGCTTGGGACAGGGGGCGCGCTACGAGCAGTACTTC. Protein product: CASSLGQGARYEQYF.

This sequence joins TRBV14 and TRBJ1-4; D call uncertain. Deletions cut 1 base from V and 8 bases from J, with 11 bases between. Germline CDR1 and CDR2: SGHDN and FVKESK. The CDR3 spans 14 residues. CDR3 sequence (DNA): TGTGCCAGCAGCCAAGGTGGCCTTGTCGAAAAACTGTTTTTT. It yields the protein CASSQGGLVEKLFF. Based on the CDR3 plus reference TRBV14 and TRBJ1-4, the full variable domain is EAGVTQFPSHSVIEKGQTVTLRCDPISGHDNLYWYRRVMGKEIKFLLHFVKESKQDESGMPNNRFLAERTGGTYSTLKVQPAELEDSGVYFCASSQGGLVEKLFFGSGTQLSVL.

CDR3 nucleotides: TGTGCCAGCAGTCCTGTATGGTCCTATAATAGGGACAGGGGTTTGATGTCACAAACCGGTGGGGCTTTCTTT. Residues: CASSPVWSYNRDRGLMSQTGGAFF. This chain uses TRBV28 with TRBJ1-1; 10 bases are shared with TRBD1. Trimming at V came to 5 bases and at J to 11 bases, leaving 41 bases not matched to a gene. The CDR3 runs 24 residues. CDR1 and CDR2 from the germline V gene are MDHEN and SYDVKM.

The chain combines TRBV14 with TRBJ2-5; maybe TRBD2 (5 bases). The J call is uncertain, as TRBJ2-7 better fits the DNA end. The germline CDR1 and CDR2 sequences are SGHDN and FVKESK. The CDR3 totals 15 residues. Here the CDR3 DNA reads TGTGCCAGCAGTCTACCGGGGAGTTTGGCCTACGAGCAGTACTTC. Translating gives CASSLPGSLAYEQYF.

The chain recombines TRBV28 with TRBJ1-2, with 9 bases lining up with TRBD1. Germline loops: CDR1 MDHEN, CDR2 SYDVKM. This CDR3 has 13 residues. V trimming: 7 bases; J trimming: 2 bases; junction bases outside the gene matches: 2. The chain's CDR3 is CASNDRGNYGYTF. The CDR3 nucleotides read TGTGCCAGCAATGACAGGGGGAACTATGGCTACACCTTC.

The CDR3 is CASSLGLGIGNEQFF. Here the CDR3 DNA reads TGTGCCAGCAGTTTAGGACTAGGCATCGGCAATGAGCAGTTCTTC. The rearrangement links TRBV27 to TRBJ2-1; 7 bases map to TRBD2. The CDR3 extends over 15 amino acids. The germline CDR1 and CDR2 sequences are MNHEY and SMNVEV (reference sequence). J lost 6 bases, V lost 2 bases, and 7 bases had no gene match.

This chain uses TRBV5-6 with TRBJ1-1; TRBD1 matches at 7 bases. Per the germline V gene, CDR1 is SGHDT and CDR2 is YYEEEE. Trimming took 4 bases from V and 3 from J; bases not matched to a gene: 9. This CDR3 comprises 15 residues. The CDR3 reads CASSGAYRGDTEAFF. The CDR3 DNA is TGTGCCAGCAGCGGGGCTTACAGGGGCGACACTGAAGCTTTCTTT.